Detailed here is one TCR beta chain. The antigen this receptor binds is unknown. Per-nucleotide qualities are absent, and no much larger clonotype sits a single base away. The library was obtained by the immunoSEQ multiplex PCR assay. The original methods were these. A statistical classification framework was developed to diagnose cytomegalovirus status using the catalog of TCR beta chain sequences. TCRdb's version of the immuneACCESS table is confined to in-frame rearrangements and falls short of the full clone set. An unresolved V gene accounts for under half of the shortfall where checked; the remainder is of unknown origin. V, J and clone size are those of that table, while D and trimming were read from the DNA. The sample records some 76,000 clones, around 94% of which are singletons. 2% to 2.5% of the sample belongs to the ten largest clones. CDR1 SGDLS and CDR2 YYNGEE are derived from the germline V gene. There are 14 amino acids in the CDR3, from cysteine to phenylalanine inclusive. Solely the CDR3 DNA is kept, with 42 bases framed from the first base. V drops 4 bases and J drops 15 bases, leaving 23 bases in between.

The data belong to a study of cytomegalovirus exposure and HLA in healthy donors (dated by TCRdb to about 2017). For the study in its entirety: The 500 to 800 repertoires of the first cohort and the 110 or so validation repertoires were produced on the same platform, according to a later analysis. To predict cytomegalovirus infection status, the study brought together high-throughput TCR immunosequencing, statistical association of individual TCRs with disease status, and machine learning. In addition to the first cohort of 666 subjects, a separate validation cohort of over 90 different subjects was used. The aim of the study was to test whether cataloging public T cell receptors could identify signatures of past pathogen exposure. What the research found in general, with its limitations: Across donors, most TCR sequences were observed very rarely, whereas some public TCRs were present in many individuals. A total of 150 to 200 TCR beta chains were listed by the study as associated with cytomegalovirus. Three of the identified cytomegalovirus-associated TCR beta chains were confirmed in vitro to be specific for cytomegalovirus antigens. All 120 or so repertoires were used to score co-occurrence in the validation cohort in a later analysis, because that analysis had no HLA typing for the cohort. The authors suggested that the approach could potentially be extended to other disease states and immunological phenotypes. Cytomegalovirus status was reported to be diagnosed by the classifier with high specificity and sensitivity in both the original and validation cohorts. Subsequent analysis determined that TCRs grouped into clusters in the first cohort also showed a tendency toward co-occurrence across the 120 or so validation repertoires, and 85% to 95% of cluster scores exceeded 0.

Donors formed part of the validation cohort, which comprised about 130 subjects and was distinct from the first cohort of 666 subjects. Sequenced sample: PBMCs. The chain couples TRBV9 to TRBJ2-1; tentative D gene TRBD2, with 6 bases matching. This receptor was obtained from a woman between 18 and 29 years old in good health and CMV-seronegative. The nucleotides are TGTGCCAGCAGCTTCGGACAAGCGGGCCAGGCGCCGTTCTTC. Its protein reads: CASSFGQAGQAPFF.